This T cell receptor (beta chain) is from a study of read filtering for tumor transcriptome and immune sequencing. This clonotype was picked up many times. Molecular barcoded adaptors covering alpha/delta and beta/gamma chains were used on around 400 ng RNA. TCRdb called the reads again in MiXCR, with one record for every CDR3 protein. The data contain under 150,000 distinct CDR3 sequences, over 10% of them singletons. Specimen: a population of CD138-negative cells sorted from bone marrow. The clonotype comes from a donor at least 40 years old with multiple myeloma.

Here the CDR3 reads CASSGEGLYNEQFF. The CDR3 coding sequence is TGTGCCAGCAGCGGCGAGGGGCTTTACAATGAGCAGTTCTTC. V usage is TRBV2 and J usage is TRBJ2-1; D may correspond to TRBD1 or TRBD2 (5 bases each). The CDR3 has 14 amino acids. Trimming cost V 6 bases and J 4 bases, with 13 bases left between them. Germline values: CDR1 SNHLY, CDR2 FYNNEI.